This is a list of T cell receptor beta chains from one sample in a study of response to subunit inactivated influenza vaccine. TCRdb reprocessed the RT-PCR reads with MiXCR, giving one entry per CDR3 protein. The sample consists of 400,000 to 550,000 distinct CDR3 sequences, 25% of them appearing once. This sample comprised CD4+ T cells sorted from PBMCs, obtained more than 4 days after vaccination. The receptors shown here come from a man aged 50-59 years who received an inactivated influenza vaccine. Each CDR3 is given with its conserved first and last residue. A D gene is named only where the DNA matches it firmly.

d_call j_call v_call cdr3_aa
- TRBJ2-4 TRBV7-2 CASSLADTKNIQYF
- TRBJ2-3 TRBV7-9 CASSRTYQTSTDTQYF
TRBD2 TRBJ2-3 TRBV7-3 CASSLKGGGSDTQYF
- TRBJ2-5 TRBV3-1 CASSQRGQTQYF
- TRBJ1-1 TRBV20-1 CSATPLGTEAFF
TRBD2 TRBJ2-3 TRBV4-3 CASSQDRPAGGPDTQYF
- TRBJ2-7 TRBV10-1 CASSPRAHEQYF
- TRBJ2-1 TRBV4-2 CASSQEAVGGNEQFF
- TRBJ2-1 TRBV20-1 CSATRELSYNEQFF
- TRBJ1-3 TRBV6-5 CASSYDWSSGNTIYF
- TRBJ1-3 TRBV20-1 CSASRHLNSGNTIYF
- TRBJ2-5 TRBV28 CASSPDPPGTFQETQYF
- TRBJ2-7 TRBV7-2 CASSLAGPTIAPYEQYF
- TRBJ2-1 TRBV10-3 CAISESWISSSSYNEQFF
- TRBJ1-1 TRBV5-1 CASSLGPQSTEAFF
TRBD1 TRBJ1-4 TRBV20-1 CSAPGDSFPGKLFF
TRBD2 TRBJ2-5 TRBV5-1 CASSSLTSGSETQYF
TRBD2 TRBJ2-1 TRBV5-6 CASSPRLLAGGKNEQFF
- TRBJ1-4 TRBV7-2 CASSIGRRGGEKLFF
- TRBJ2-3 TRBV7-2 CASSPVGVETDTQYF
TRBD1 TRBJ1-2 TRBV28 CASSPTGSNYGYTF
- TRBJ1-5 TRBV20-1 CSATHGSRQRQPQHF
TRBD1 TRBJ2-1 TRBV6-5 CASSYTDRDRANEQFF
- TRBJ2-1 TRBV7-3 CASSSLARFNNEQFF
- TRBJ2-3 TRBV7-9 CASVGILGDTQYF
TRBD2 TRBJ2-3 TRBV5-8 CASIGRTSGRTDTQYF
TRBD2 TRBJ2-1 TRBV19 CASSISTSGGYNEQFF
TRBD1 TRBJ1-5 TRBV6-2/TRBV6-3 CASSYRTGNQPQHF
- TRBJ2-5 TRBV7-7 CASSPGADPYQETQYF
TRBD1 TRBJ1-2 TRBV27 CASRGTGNYGYTF
TRBD2 TRBJ2-3 TRBV20-1 CSASPLGGVGTDTQYF
- TRBJ1-1 TRBV4-3 CASSQRARDTEAFF
TRBD2 TRBJ2-7 TRBV7-2 CASSLRTGGPYEQYF
- TRBJ1-5 TRBV6-5 CASSYVVQPQHF
- TRBJ2-1 TRBV7-2 CASSLVLNNEQFF
- TRBJ1-1 TRBV7-8 CASSPIHGWNTEAFF
TRBD2 TRBJ2-1 TRBV7-2 CASSQGLGSNEQFF
TRBD2 TRBJ2-1 TRBV29-1 CSVFDYGTINEQFF
TRBD1 TRBJ1-2 TRBV20-1 CRAGDRTNYGYTF
TRBD1 TRBJ2-1 TRBV28 CASSLRQGWDEQFF
- TRBJ1-4 TRBV15 CATSPGIGEKLFF
- TRBJ2-7 TRBV28 CASSSPDSKEQYF
- TRBJ2-2 TRBV15 CATTPQGANTGELFF
- TRBJ2-1 TRBV7-2 CASSTRWGPYNEQFF